This TCR beta chain was sequenced for a study of response to subunit inactivated influenza vaccine. This CDR3 contains 13 residues. Germline V CDR1 and CDR2: KGHSH, LQKENI. Study-level results: The study's authors posited that every seasonal influenza vaccination enlists few new T cells.

The sample holds a few counts of this clonotype. Its antigen is unidentified. The junction departs from the called germline gene at one end, perhaps through a read error. Via MiXCR, TCRdb re-called the RT-PCR reads, giving one row per CDR3 protein. Among about 650,000 distinct CDR3 sequences listed, 12% to 15% were seen once. The specimen comprised PBMCs from blood, sampled 14 to 15 days before vaccination. The clonotype comes from a man aged 45-65 years who received an inactivated influenza vaccine. This chain uses TRBV18 with TRBJ1-1; 8 nucleotides align to TRBD1. The CDR3 sequence is CASSADRAHKVLF. The CDR3 DNA sequence: TGTGCCAGCTCAGCGGACAGGGCCCACAAGGTCCTCTTT.